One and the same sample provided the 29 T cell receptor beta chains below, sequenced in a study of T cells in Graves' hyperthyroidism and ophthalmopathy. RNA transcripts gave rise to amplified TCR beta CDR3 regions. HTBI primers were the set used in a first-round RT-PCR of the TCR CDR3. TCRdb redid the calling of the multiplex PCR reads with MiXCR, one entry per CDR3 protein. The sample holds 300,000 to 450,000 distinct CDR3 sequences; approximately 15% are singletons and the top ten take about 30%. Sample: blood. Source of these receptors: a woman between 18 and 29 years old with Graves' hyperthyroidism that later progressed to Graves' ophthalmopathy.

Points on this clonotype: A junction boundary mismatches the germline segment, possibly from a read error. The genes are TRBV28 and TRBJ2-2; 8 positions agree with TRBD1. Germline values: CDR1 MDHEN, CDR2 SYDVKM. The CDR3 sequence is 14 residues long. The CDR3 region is CASSYDRGNGGLFF. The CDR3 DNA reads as TGTGCCAGCAGTTACGACAGGGGCAACGGGGGGCTGTTTTTT.

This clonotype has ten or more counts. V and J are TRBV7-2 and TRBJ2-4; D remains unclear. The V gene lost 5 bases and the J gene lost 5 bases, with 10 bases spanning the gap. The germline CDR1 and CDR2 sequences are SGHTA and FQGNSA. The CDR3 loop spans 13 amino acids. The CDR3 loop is CASSPFSENIQYF. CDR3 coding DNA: TGTGCCAGCAGCCCCTTTTCCGAAAACATTCAGTACTTC.

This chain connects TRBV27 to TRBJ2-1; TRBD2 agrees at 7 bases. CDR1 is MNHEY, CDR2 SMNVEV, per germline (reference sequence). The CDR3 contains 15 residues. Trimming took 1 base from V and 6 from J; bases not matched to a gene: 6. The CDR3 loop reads CASSLLAGAVNEQFF. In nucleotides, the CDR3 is TGTGCCAGCAGTTTATTGGCGGGAGCAGTCAATGAGCAGTTCTTC.

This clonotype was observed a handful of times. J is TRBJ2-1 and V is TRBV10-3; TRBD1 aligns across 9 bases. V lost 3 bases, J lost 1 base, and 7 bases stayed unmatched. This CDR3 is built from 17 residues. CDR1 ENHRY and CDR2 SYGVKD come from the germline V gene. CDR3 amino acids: CAISEPGQGRSYNEQFF. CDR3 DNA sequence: TGTGCCATCAGTGAACCAGGACAGGGGCGTTCCTACAATGAGCAGTTCTTC.

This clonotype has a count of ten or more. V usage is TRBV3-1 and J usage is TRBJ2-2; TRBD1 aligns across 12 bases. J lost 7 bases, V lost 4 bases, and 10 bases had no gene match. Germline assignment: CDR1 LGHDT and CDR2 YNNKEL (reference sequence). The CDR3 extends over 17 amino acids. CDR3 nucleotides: TGTGCCAGCAGCCGCTCTTGGGACAGGGGGCGGGTCGGGGAGCTGTTTTTT. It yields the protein CASSRSWDRGRVGELFF.

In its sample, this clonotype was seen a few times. The CDR3 spells CSGTGTGTYEQYF. In DNA form, the CDR3 reads TGCAGCGGAACCGGGACTGGGACCTACGAGCAGTACTTC. The chain carries TRBV20-1 and TRBJ2-7; possible D gene TRBD2, 6 bases. Germline V lookup: CDR1 DFQATT, CDR2 SNEGSKA (reference sequence). The length of the CDR3 is 13 residues.

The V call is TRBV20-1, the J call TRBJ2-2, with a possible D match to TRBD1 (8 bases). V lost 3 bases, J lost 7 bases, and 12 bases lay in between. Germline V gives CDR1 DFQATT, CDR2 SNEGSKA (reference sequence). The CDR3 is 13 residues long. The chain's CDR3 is CSARTGEGGELFF. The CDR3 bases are TGCAGTGCTAGGACAGGGGAGGGCGGGGAGCTGTTTTTT.

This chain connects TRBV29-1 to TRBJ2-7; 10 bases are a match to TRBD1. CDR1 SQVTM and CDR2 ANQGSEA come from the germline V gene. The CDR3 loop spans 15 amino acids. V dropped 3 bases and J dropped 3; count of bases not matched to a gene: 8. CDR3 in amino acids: CSVENRDRGFYEQYF. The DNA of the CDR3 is TGCAGCGTTGAGAACCGGGACAGGGGCTTCTACGAGCAGTACTTC.

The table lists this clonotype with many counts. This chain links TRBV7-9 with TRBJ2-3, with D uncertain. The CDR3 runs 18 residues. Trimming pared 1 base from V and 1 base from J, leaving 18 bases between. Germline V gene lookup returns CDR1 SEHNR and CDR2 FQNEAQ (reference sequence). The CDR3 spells CASSLGSTLTDRTDTQYF. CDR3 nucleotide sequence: TGTGCCAGCAGCTTAGGGAGTACCCTTACAGATCGCACAGATACGCAGTATTTT.

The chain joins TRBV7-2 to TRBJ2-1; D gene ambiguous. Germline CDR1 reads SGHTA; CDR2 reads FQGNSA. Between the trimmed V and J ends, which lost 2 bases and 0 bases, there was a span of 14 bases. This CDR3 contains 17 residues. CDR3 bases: TGTGCCAGCAGCTTAACGGTCACGAGGAGCTCCTACAATGAGCAGTTCTTC. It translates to CASSLTVTRSSYNEQFF.

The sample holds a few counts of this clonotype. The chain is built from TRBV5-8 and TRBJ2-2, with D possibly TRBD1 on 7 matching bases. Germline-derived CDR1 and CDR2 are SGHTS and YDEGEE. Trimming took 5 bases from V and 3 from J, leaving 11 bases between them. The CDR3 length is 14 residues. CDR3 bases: TGTGCCAGCAGAACAGGGGAGGACACCGGGGAGCTGTTTTTT. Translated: CASRTGEDTGELFF.

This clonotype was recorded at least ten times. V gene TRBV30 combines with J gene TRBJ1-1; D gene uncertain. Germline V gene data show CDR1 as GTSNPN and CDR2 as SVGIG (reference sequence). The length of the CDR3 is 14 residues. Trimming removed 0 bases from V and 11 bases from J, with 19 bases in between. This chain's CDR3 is CAWSVRNLKDRAFF. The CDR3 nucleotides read TGTGCCTGGAGTGTACGCAACCTGAAGGATCGGGCTTTCTTT.

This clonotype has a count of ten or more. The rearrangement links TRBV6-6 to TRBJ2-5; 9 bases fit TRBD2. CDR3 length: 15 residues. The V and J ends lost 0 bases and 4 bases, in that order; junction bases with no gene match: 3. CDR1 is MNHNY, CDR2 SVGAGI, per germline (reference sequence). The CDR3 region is CASSYSREGAETQYF. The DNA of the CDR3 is TGTGCCAGCAGTTACTCGCGGGAGGGGGCAGAGACCCAGTACTTC.

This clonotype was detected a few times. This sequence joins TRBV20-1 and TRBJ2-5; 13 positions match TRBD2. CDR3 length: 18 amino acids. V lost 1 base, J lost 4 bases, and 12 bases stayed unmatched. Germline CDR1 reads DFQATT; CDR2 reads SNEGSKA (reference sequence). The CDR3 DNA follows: TGCAGTGCTAGAGTGCGGGGGACTAGCGGGATTGAACGAGAGACCCAGTACTTC. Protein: CSARVRGTSGIERETQYF.

CDR3 DNA: TGTGCCAGCAGCTGGGCCCCCGAGGGCTACACCTTC. It is translated as CASSWAPEGYTF. V and J are TRBV7-9 and TRBJ1-2; D gene ambiguous. Germline values: CDR1 SEHNR, CDR2 FQNEAQ (reference sequence). There are 12 residues in the CDR3. Trimming removed 4 bases at V and 8 bases at J, with 11 bases between.

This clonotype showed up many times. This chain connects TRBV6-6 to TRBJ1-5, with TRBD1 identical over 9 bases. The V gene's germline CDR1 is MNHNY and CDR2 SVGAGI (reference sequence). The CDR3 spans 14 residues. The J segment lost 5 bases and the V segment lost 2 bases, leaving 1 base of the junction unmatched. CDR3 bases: TGTGCCAGCAGTTACACAGGGGGCGATCAGCCCCAGCATTTT. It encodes CASSYTGGDQPQHF.

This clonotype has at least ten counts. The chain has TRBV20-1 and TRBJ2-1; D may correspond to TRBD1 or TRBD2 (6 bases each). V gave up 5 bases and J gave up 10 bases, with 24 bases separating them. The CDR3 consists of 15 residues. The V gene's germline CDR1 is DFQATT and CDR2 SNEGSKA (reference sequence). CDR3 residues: CSAPNKMRGAGEQFF. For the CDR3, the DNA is TGCAGTGCTCCGAACAAAATGAGGGGGGCCGGGGAGCAGTTCTTC.

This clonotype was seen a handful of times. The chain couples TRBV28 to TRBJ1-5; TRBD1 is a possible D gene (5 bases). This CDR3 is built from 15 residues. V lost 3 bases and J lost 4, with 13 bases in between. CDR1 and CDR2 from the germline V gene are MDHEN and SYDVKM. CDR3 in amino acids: CASSLWGERNQPQHF. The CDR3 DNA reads TGTGCCAGCAGTTTGTGGGGGGAAAGAAATCAGCCCCAGCATTTT.

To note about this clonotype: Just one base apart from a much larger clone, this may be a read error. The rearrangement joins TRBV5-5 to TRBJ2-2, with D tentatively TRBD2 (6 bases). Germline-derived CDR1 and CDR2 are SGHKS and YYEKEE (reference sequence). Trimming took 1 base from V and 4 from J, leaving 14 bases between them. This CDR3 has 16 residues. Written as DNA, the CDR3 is TGTGCCAGCAGCTTGAGGATAGCGGAAACCACCGGGGAGCTGTTTTTT. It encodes CASSLRIAETTGELFF.

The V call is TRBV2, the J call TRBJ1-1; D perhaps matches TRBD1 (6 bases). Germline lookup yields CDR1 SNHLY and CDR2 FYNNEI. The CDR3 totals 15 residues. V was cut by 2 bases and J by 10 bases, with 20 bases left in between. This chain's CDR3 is CASSERGGGRLVAFF. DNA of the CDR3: TGTGCCAGCAGTGAAAGGGGAGGGGGAAGGTTGGTAGCTTTCTTT.

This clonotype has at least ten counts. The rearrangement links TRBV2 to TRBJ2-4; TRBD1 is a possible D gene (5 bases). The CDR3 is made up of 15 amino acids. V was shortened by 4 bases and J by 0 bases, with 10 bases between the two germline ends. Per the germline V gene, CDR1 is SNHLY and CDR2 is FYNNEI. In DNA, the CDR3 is TGTGCCAGCAGTGCAGGGCTCCTAGCCAAAAACATTCAGTACTTC. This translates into CASSAGLLAKNIQYF. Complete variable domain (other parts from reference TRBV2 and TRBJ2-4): EPEVTQTPSHQVTQMGQEVILRCVPISNHLYFYWYRQILGQKVEFLVSFYNNEISEKSEIFDDQFSVERPDGSNFTLKIRSTKLEDSAMYFCASSAGLLAKNIQYFGAGTRLSVL.

The DNA of the CDR3 is TGTGCCACCAGGGGTTTTGGCAAAGAGACCCAGTACTTC. This encodes CATRGFGKETQYF. The rearrangement uses TRBV24-1 and TRBJ2-5; no firm D call. CDR3 size: 13 residues. Deletions cut 7 bases from V and 3 bases from J, with 11 bases between. Germline V lookup: CDR1 KGHDR, CDR2 SFDVKD.

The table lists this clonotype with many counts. Here the CDR3 reads CASSYWGQGKETQYF. CDR3 bases: TGTGCCAGCAGTTACTGGGGACAGGGGAAAGAGACCCAGTACTTC. The rearrangement links TRBV6-6 to TRBJ2-5; 10 bases agree with TRBD1. The CDR3 contains 15 residues. In germline, CDR1 is MNHNY, CDR2 SVGAGI (reference sequence). J gave up 3 bases and V 1 base, and 2 bases lay outside the gene matches.

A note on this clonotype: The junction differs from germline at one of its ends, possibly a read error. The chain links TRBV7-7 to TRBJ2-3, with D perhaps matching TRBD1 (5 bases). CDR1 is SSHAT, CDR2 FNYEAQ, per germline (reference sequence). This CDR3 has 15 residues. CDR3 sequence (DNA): TGTGCTAGCAGCTTAGCCAGGGTCCCCACAGATACGCAGTATTTT. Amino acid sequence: CASSLARVPTDTQYF.

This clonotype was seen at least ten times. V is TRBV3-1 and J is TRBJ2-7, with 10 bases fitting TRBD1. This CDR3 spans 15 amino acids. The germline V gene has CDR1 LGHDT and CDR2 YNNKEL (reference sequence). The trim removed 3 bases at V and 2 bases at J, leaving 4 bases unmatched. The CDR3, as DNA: TGTGCCAGCAGCCATCCGGGACAGGGGACCTACGAGCAGTACTTC. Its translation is CASSHPGQGTYEQYF.

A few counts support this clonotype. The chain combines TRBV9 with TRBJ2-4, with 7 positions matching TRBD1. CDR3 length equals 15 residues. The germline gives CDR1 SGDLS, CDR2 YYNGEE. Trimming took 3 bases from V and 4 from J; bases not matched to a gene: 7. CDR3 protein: CASSADGQDKNIQYF. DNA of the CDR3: TGTGCCAGCAGCGCAGACGGACAGGATAAAAACATTCAGTACTTC.

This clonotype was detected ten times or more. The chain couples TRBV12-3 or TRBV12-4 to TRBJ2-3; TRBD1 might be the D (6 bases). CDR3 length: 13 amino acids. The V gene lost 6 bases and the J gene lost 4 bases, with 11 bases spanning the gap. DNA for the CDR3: TGTGCCAGCAGGTTGGACAGCCCAGATACGCAGTATTTT. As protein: CASRLDSPDTQYF.

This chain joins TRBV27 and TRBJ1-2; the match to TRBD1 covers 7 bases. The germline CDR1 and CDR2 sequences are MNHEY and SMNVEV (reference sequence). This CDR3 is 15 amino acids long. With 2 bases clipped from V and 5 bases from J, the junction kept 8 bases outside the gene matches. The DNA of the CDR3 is TGTGCCAGCAGTTTAAAAGGGGGCGCGGAATATGGCTACACCTTC. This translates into CASSLKGGAEYGYTF.

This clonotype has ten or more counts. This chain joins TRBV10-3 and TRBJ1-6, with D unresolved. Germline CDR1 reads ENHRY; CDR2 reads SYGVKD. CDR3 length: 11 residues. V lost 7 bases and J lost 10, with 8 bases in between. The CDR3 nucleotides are TGTGCCATCATCAGTCCGTCACCCCTCCACTTT. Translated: CAIISPSPLHF.